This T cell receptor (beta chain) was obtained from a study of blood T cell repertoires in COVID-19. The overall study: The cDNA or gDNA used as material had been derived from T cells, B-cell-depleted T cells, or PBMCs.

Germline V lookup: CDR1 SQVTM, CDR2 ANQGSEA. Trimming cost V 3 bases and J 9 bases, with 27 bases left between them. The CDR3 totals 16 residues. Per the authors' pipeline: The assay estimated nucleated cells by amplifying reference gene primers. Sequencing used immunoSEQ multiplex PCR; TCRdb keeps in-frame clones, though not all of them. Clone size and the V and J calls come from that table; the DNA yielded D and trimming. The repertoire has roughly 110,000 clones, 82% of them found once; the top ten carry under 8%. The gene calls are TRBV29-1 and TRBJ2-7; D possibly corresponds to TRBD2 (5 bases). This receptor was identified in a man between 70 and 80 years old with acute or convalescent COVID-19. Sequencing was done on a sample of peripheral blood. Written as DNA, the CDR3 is TGCAGCGTTGATGGTCTCATAGGACGGCCGACTCGGGGGCAGTACTTC. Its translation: CSVDGLIGRPTRGQYF.